This is a list of T cell receptor beta chains from one sample in a study of T cell changes during pregnancy in multiple sclerosis. Clones were sequenced by immunoSEQ multiplex PCR, and TCRdb holds only the in-frame ones, with some missing. Of about 100,000 clones in the sample, just over 90% were seen once. The sample consisted of peripheral blood, taken after pregnancy. The receptors originated from a female donor with multiple sclerosis, enrolled in a pregnancy study. CDR3s include the opening cysteine and the closing phenylalanine or tryptophan. A D gene is named only where the DNA matches it firmly. Clone size is shown for a subset of rows, as once, few, many or a class of expanded clone.

len,d_gene,abundance,j_gene,v_gene,CDR3aa,CDR3nt
11,.,.,TRBJ2-1,TRBV29-1,CSVDSYNEQFF,TGCAGCGTAGACAGCTACAATGAGCAGTTCTTC
15,TRBD2,once,TRBJ2-3,TRBV6-1,CASRAGGGVSDTQYF,TGTGCCAGCAGGGCGGGCGGGGGGGTTTCAGATACGCAGTATTTT
16,.,.,TRBJ2-3,TRBV27,CASSLIGGGWADTQYF,TGTGCCAGCAGTTTAATTGGGGGGGGCTGGGCAGATACGCAGTATTTT
14,TRBD1,.,TRBJ2-7,TRBV14,CASSPGTGAYEQYF,TGTGCCAGCAGCCCCGGGACAGGGGCCTACGAGCAGTACTTC
14,.,.,TRBJ1-1,TRBV6-5,CASSFEARGTEAFF,TGTGCCAGCAGCTTCGAGGCCAGGGGCACTGAAGCTTTCTTT
15,.,.,TRBJ1-1,TRBV4-2,CASSQGTARGTEAFF,TGTGCCAGCAGCCAGGGTACAGCCAGGGGCACTGAAGCTTTCTTT
17,TRBD1,.,TRBJ1-6,TRBV9,CASSFGGDSGPNSPLHF,TGTGCCAGCAGCTTCGGTGGGGACAGTGGGCCTAATTCACCCCTCCACTTT
16,.,.,TRBJ2-7,TRBV19,CASSIISGGGTDEQYF,TGTGCCAGTAGTATTATCTCCGGGGGAGGTACCGACGAGCAGTACTTC
12,TRBD1,.,TRBJ1-2,TRBV18,CASYDRGSGYTF,TGTGCCAGCTACGACAGGGGTAGCGGCTACACCTTC
16,TRBD1,.,TRBJ1-2,TRBV12-5,CASAPGQGALDYGYTF,TGTGCTAGTGCCCCCGGACAGGGGGCACTGGACTATGGCTACACCTTC
15,.,.,TRBJ2-3,TRBV30,CAWVPHISGTDTQYF,TGTGCCTGGGTACCCCATATAAGCGGCACAGATACGCAGTATTTT
15,TRBD1,.,TRBJ1-1,TRBV11-2,CASSLVQGGYTEAFF,TGTGCCAGCAGCTTAGTCCAGGGGGGATACACTGAAGCTTTCTTT
13,.,.,TRBJ1-6,TRBV18,CATSGGLQSPLHF,TGTGCCACATCAGGTGGGCTACAGTCACCCCTCCACTTT
13,.,.,TRBJ1-2,TRBV14,CASSQDLGHGYTF,TGTGCCAGCAGCCAAGATCTCGGTCACGGCTACACCTTC
18,TRBD2,.,TRBJ2-5,TRBV9,CASSVGLAGSRYQETQYF,TGTGCCAGCAGCGTGGGACTAGCGGGATCTCGGTACCAAGAGACCCAGTACTTC
14,.,.,TRBJ2-2,TRBV6-5,CASSEGVRAGELFF,TGTGCCAGCAGTGAAGGAGTACGTGCCGGGGAGCTGTTTTTT
14,.,.,TRBJ2-1,TRBV5-4,CASTLAGAANEQFF,TGTGCCAGCACCCTTGCGGGGGCTGCCAATGAGCAGTTCTTC
13,.,.,TRBJ1-2,TRBV4-1,CASSQVDGVGYTF,TGCGCCAGCAGCCAAGTTGACGGAGTTGGCTACACCTTC
12,.,.,TRBJ2-7,TRBV5-4,CASSFAKDEQYF,TGTGCCAGCAGCTTCGCTAAAGACGAGCAGTACTTC
11,.,.,TRBJ2-1,TRBV30,CAWSEENEQFF,TGTGCCTGGAGCGAGGAAAATGAGCAGTTCTTC
13,.,.,TRBJ2-2,TRBV2,CASSRGGAGELFF,TGTGCCAGCAGCAGAGGCGGGGCCGGGGAGCTGTTTTTT
14,.,.,TRBJ1-6,TRBV19,CASSTTGSESPLHF,TGTGCCAGTAGTACCACGGGGAGCGAATCACCCCTCCACTTT
16,.,.,TRBJ1-6,TRBV18,CASSPPGRGYNSPLHF,TGTGCCAGCTCACCACCGGGTAGAGGGTATAATTCACCCCTCCACTTT
10,.,many,TRBJ1-1,TRBV19,CASSQGEAFF,TGTGCCAGTAGTCAGGGGGAAGCTTTCTTT
15,TRBD1,.,TRBJ1-2,TRBV5-6,CASSSDGQGDYGYTF,TGTGCCAGCAGCTCCGACGGACAGGGGGACTATGGCTACACCTTC
15,.,once,TRBJ1-5,TRBV21-1,CASNQGTPLNQPQHF,TGTGCCAGCAACCAAGGGACACCCTTAAATCAGCCCCAGCATTTT
14,TRBD2,.,TRBJ2-2,TRBV27,CAILRGGLYGELFF,TGTGCCATACTCCGGGGGGGCCTTTACGGGGAGCTGTTTTTT
17,TRBD1,once,TRBJ1-2,TRBV7-9,CASRQQGAVMANYGYTF,TGTGCCAGCAGACAACAGGGGGCCGTAATGGCCAACTATGGCTACACCTTC
14,.,.,TRBJ1-1,TRBV7-9,CASSALRQDTEAFF,TGTGCCAGCAGCGCCCTACGACAGGACACTGAAGCTTTCTTT
15,TRBD2,.,TRBJ2-3,TRBV5-1,CASSRTSGSTDTQYF,TGCGCCAGCAGCCGGACTAGCGGTAGCACAGATACGCAGTATTTT
16,TRBD2,.,TRBJ2-1,TRBV10-3,CAISEGPSGLYNEQFF,TGTGCCATCAGTGAGGGGCCTAGCGGACTCTACAATGAGCAGTTCTTC
15,.,.,TRBJ2-3,TRBV6-6,CASSYKGRGQDTQYF,TGTGCCAGCAGTTACAAGGGAAGAGGACAGGATACGCAGTATTTT
13,.,.,TRBJ2-7,TRBV19,CASNSDRNYEQYF,TGTGCCAGTAATTCGGACAGAAACTACGAGCAGTACTTC
13,.,once,TRBJ2-3,TRBV6-1,CASSEPPGYTQYF,TGTGCCAGCAGTGAACCCCCCGGGTATACGCAGTATTTT
12,.,.,TRBJ1-1,TRBV19,CASKNQGTEAFF,TGTGCCAGCAAAAACCAGGGCACTGAAGCTTTCTTT
14,.,.,TRBJ2-5,TRBV18,CASSPNSGSETQYF,TGTGCCAGCTCACCAAATTCAGGGTCGGAGACCCAGTACTTC
16,.,.,TRBJ1-1,TRBV7-8,CASSGWGPGMNTEAFF,TGTGCCAGCAGCGGTTGGGGTCCAGGGATGAACACTGAAGCTTTCTTT
18,.,.,TRBJ1-4,TRBV6-4,CASRIPAWSSSLNEKLFF,TGTGCCAGCAGAATCCCCGCTTGGTCCTCCAGTCTTAATGAAAAACTGTTTTTT
16,.,.,TRBJ1-5,TRBV5-7,CASSLDVDRDNQPQHF,TGTGCCAGCAGCTTAGACGTCGACAGAGACAATCAGCCCCAGCATTTT
14,.,.,TRBJ1-4,TRBV19,CASRVANNAQKLFF,TGTGCCAGTAGGGTGGCAAACAACGCCCAAAAACTGTTTTTT
15,.,.,TRBJ1-6,TRBV18,CASSQGQRDGSPLHF,TGTGCCAGCTCACAAGGACAGAGGGATGGTTCACCCCTCCACTTT